What follows is one T cell receptor beta chain and its context. Given a far larger clone just one base away, this is likely a sequencing read error. Primers used for first-strand cDNA, a TRAV- and TRBV-specific set, covered both alpha and beta chains. PCR amplification of the TCRs was performed with Phusion for 20 PCR cycles, and it relied on a constant-region primer together with a V-primer adapter. Each CDR3 protein gets one entry after TCRdb re-called the reads with MiXCR. Of more than 85,000 distinct CDR3 sequences listed, more than 8% are singletons. Noted time point: before trial treatment. The data originate from a study of low-dose radiotherapy and immunotherapy resistance in tumors. The wider study: Treatment of Cohort 2 consisted of 1 Gy per fraction every two weeks, amounting to 13 Gy over 26 weeks.

This CDR3 is built from 15 residues. Sequencing used PBMCs, obtained before treatment. The gene calls are TRBV26 and TRBJ2-6. TRBV26 is noted as a pseudogene. This receptor was taken from a male donor with prostate cancer. The CDR3 loop is CASSSWSSGANVLIF. DNA of the CDR3: TGTGCCAGCAGCTCATGGAGCTCTGGGGCCAACGTCCTGATTTTC.